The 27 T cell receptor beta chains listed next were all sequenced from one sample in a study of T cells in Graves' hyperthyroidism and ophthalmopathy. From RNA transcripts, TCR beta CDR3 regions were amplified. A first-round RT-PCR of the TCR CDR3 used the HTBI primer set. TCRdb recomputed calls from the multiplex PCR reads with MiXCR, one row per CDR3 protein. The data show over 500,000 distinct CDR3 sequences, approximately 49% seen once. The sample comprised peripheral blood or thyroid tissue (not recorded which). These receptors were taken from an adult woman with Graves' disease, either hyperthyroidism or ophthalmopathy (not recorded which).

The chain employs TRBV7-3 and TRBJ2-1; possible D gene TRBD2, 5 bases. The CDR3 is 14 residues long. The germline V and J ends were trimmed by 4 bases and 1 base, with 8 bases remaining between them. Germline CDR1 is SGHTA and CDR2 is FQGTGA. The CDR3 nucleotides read TGTGCCAGCAGCTCCCCGGGATCCTACAATGAGCAGTTCTTC. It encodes CASSSPGSYNEQFF.

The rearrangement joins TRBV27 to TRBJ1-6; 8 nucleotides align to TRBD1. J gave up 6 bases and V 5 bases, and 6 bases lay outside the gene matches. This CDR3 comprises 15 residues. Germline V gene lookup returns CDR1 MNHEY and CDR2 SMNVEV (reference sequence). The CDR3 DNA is TGTGCCAGCAGTGAGGACAGGGTCCTTAATTCACCCCTCCACTTT. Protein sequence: CASSEDRVLNSPLHF.

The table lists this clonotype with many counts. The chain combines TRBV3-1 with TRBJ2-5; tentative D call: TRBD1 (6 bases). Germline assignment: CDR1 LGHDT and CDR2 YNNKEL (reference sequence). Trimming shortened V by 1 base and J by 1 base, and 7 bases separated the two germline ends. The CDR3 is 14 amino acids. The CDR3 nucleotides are TGTGCCAGCAGCCAAGCAGGGGCCCAAGAGACCCAGTACTTC. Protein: CASSQAGAQETQYF.

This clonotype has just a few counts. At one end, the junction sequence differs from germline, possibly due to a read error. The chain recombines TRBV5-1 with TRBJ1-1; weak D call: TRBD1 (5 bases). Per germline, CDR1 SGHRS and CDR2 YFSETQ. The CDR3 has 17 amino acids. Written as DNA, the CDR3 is TGTGCCAGCAGCTTCCGTGAAATCCCAGGGTCCCTCCCCAAAGCTTTCTTT. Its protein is CASSFREIPGSLPKAFF.

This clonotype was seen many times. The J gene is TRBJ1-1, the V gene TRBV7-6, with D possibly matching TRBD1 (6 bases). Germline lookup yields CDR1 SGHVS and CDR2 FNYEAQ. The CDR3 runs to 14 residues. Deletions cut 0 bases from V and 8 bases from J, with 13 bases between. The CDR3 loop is CASSLAVVTGEAFF. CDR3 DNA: TGTGCCAGCAGCTTAGCGGTGGTCACAGGGGAAGCTTTCTTT.

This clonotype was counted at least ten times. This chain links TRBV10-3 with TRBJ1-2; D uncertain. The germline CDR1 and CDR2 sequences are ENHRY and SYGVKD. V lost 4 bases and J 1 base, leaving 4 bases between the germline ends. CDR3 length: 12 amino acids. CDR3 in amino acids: CAISVHNYGYTF. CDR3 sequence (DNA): TGTGCCATCAGTGTCCATAACTATGGCTACACCTTC.

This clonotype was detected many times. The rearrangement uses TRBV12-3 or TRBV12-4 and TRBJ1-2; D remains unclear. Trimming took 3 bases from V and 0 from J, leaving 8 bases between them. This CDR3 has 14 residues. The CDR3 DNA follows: TGTGCCAGCAGTTTTAACATGGCTAACTATGGCTACACCTTC. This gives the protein CASSFNMANYGYTF.

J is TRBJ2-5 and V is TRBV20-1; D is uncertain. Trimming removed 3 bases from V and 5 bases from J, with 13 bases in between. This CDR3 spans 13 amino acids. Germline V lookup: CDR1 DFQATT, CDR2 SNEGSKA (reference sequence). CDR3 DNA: TGCAGTGCTAGGATAAAGGTTGGGGAGACCCAGTACTTC. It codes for CSARIKVGETQYF.

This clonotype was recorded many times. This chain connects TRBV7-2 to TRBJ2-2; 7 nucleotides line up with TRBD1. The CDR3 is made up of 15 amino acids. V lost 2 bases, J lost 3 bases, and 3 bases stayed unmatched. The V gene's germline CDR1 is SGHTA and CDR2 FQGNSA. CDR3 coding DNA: TGTGCCAGCAGCTTAAACAGGGGAGACACCGGGGAGCTGTTTTTT. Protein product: CASSLNRGDTGELFF.

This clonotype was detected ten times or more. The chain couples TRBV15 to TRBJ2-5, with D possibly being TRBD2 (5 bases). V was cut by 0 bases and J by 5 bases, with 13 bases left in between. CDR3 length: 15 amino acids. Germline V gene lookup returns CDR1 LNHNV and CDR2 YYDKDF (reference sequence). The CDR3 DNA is TGTGCCACCAGCAGAGATTCCGGGGTTTTGGAGACCCAGTACTTC. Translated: CATSRDSGVLETQYF.

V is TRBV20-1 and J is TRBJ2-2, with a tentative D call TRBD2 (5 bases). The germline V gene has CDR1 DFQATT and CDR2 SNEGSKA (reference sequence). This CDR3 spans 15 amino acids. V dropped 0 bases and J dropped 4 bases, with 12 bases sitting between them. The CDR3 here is CSARDVQRGTGELFF. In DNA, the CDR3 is TGCAGTGCTAGAGATGTTCAACGGGGCACCGGGGAGCTGTTTTTT.

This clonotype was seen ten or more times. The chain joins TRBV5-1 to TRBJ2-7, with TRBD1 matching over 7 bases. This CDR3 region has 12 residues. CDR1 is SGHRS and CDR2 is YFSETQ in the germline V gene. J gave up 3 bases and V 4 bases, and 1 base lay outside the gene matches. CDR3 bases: TGCGCCAGCAGCGGACAGGTCTACGAGCAGTACTTC. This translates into CASSGQVYEQYF.

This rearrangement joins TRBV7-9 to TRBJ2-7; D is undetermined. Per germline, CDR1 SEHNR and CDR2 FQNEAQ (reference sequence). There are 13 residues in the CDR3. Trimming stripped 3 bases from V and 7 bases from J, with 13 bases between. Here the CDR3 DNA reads TGTGCCAGCAGCTTGGGCGTTATGTGGGAGCAGTACTTC. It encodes CASSLGVMWEQYF.

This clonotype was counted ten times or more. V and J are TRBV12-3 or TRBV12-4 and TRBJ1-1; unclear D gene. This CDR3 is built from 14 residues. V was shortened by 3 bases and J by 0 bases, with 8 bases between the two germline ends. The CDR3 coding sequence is TGTGCCAGCAGTTTTCAGTACATGAACACTGAAGCTTTCTTT. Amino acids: CASSFQYMNTEAFF.

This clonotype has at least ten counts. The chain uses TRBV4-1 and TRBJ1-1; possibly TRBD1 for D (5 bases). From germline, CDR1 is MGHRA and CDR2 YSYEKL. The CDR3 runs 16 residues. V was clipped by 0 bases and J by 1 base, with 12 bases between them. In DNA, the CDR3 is TGCGCCAGCAGCCAAGATCTGGCGGGACCGAACACTGAAGCTTTCTTT. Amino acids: CASSQDLAGPNTEAFF.

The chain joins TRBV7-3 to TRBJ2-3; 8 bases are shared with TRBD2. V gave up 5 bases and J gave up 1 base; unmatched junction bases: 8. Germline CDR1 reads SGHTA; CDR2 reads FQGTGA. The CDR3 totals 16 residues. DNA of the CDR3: TGTGCCAGCAGCCTATGGACGACTAGCGGCACAGATACGCAGTATTTT. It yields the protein CASSLWTTSGTDTQYF.

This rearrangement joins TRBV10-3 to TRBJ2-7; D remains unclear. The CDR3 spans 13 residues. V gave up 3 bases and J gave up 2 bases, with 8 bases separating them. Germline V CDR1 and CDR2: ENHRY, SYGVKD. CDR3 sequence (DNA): TGTGCCATCAGTGAAGGAGTTACCTACGAGCAGTACTTC. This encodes CAISEGVTYEQYF.

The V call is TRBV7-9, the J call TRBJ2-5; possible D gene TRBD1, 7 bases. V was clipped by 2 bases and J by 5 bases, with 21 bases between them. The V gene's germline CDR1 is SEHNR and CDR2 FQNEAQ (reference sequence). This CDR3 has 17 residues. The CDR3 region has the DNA TGTGCCAGCAGCTTAAGTTTTGCTGGAGGGGGCCGCGAGACCCAGTACTTC. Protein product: CASSLSFAGGGRETQYF.

The CDR3 is CSARTGQLNTGELFF. CDR3 DNA: TGCAGTGCCAGGACGGGACAGTTAAACACCGGGGAGCTGTTTTTT. The chain is built from TRBV20-1 and TRBJ2-2; 7 bases align to TRBD1. Germline V gives CDR1 DFQATT, CDR2 SNEGSKA (reference sequence). The CDR3 sequence is 15 residues long. V shed 6 bases, J shed 2 bases, and the junction held 9 bases outside the gene matches.

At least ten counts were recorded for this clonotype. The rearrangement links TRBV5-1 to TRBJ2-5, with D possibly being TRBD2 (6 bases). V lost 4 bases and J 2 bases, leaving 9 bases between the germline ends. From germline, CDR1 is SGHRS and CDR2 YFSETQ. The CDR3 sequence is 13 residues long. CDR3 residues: CASSGGNQETQYF. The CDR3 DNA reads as TGCGCCAGCAGCGGCGGGAATCAAGAGACCCAGTACTTC.

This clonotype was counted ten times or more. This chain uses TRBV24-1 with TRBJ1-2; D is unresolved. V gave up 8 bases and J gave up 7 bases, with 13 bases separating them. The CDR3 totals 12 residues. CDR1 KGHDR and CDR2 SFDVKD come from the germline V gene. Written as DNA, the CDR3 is TGTGCCACCAAGGGCAGAGAGGCTGGCTACACCTTC. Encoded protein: CATKGREAGYTF.

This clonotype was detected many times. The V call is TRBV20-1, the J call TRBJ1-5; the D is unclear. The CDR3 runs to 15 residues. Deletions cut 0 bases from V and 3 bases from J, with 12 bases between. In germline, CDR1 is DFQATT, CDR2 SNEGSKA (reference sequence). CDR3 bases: TGCAGTGCTAGAGATCCCTACGGCCCCAATCAGCCCCAGCATTTT. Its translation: CSARDPYGPNQPQHF.

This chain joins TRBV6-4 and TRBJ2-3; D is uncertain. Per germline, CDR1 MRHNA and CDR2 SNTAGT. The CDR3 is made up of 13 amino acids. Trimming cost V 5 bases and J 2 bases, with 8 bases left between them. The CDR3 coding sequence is TGTGCCAGCAGTAATAATCCCACAGATACGCAGTATTTT. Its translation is CASSNNPTDTQYF.

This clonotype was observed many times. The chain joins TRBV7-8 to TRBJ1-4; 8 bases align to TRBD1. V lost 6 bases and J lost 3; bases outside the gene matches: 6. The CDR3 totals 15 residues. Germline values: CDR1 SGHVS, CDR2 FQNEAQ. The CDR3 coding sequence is TGTGCCAGCAGTTTCCAGGGGGCCCCTAATGAAAAACTGTTTTTT. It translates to CASSFQGAPNEKLFF.

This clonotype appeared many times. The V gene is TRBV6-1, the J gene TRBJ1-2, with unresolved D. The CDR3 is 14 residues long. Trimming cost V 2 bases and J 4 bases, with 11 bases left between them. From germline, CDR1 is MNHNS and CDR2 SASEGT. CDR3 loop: CASSERPGAYGYTF. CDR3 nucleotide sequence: TGTGCCAGCAGTGAACGGCCAGGCGCCTATGGCTACACCTTC.

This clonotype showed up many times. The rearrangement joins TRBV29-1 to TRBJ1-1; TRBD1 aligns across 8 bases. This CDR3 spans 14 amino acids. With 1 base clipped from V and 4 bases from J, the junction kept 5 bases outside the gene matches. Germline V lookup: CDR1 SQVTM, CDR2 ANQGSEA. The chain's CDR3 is CSVEGGGQGTEAFF. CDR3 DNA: TGCAGCGTTGAAGGGGGAGGACAGGGCACTGAAGCTTTCTTT. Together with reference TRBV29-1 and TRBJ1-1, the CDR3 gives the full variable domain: SAVISQKPSRDICQRGTSLTIQCQVDSQVTMMFWYRQQPGQSLTLIATANQGSEATYESGFVIDKFPISRPNLTFSTLTVSNMSPEDSSIYLCSVEGGGQGTEAFFGQGTRLTVV.

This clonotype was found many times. The CDR3 loop reads CASSLTGLGETQYF. CDR3 in DNA: TGTGCCAGCAGCTTAACAGGGCTAGGGGAGACCCAGTACTTC. The chain uses TRBV7-3 and TRBJ2-5, with D unresolved. V dropped 0 bases and J dropped 5 bases, with 10 bases sitting between them. Germline V lookup: CDR1 SGHTA, CDR2 FQGTGA. This CDR3 is built from 14 residues. The whole variable domain, remainder taken from reference TRBV7-3 and TRBJ2-5, is GAGVSQTPSNKVTEKGKYVELRCDPISGHTALYWYRQSLGQGPEFLIYFQGTGAADDSGLPNDRFFAVRPEGSVSTLKIQRTERGDSAVYLCASSLTGLGETQYFGPGTRLLVL.